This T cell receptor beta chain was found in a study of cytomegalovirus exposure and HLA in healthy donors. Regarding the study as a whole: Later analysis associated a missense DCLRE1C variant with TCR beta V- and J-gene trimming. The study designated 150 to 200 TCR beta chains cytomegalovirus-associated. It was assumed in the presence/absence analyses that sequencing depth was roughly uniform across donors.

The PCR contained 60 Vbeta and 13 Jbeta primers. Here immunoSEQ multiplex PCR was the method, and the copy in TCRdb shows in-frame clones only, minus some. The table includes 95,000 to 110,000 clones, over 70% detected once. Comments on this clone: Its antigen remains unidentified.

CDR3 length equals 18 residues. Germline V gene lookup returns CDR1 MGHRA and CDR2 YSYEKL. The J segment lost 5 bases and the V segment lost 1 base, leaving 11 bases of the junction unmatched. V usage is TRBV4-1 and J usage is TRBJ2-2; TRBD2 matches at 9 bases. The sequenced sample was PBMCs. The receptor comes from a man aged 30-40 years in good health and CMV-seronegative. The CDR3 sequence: CASSQAARRGGRTGELFF. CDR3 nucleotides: TGCGCCAGCAGCCAAGCGGCACGGCGGGGGGGCCGGACCGGGGAGCTGTTTTTT.